Below are 30 T cell receptor beta chains sequenced from a single sample in a study of shared clonotypes between healthy human individuals. Using immunoSEQ multiplex PCR, the repertoire was profiled, and TCRdb retains in-frame clones only, with some absent. The repertoire holds some 2.1 million clones, with 95% as singletons. The sample comprised naive CD4+ T cells sorted from blood. Subset of the sample: CD45RA+ positively selected. These receptors came from a man aged 18 to 29 in good health.

The V gene is TRBV30, the J gene TRBJ2-7; D perhaps matches TRBD2 (6 bases). CDR1 is GTSNPN, CDR2 SVGIG, per germline (reference sequence). Deletions cut 1 base from V and 2 bases from J, with 12 bases between. The CDR3 loop spans 14 amino acids. The CDR3, as DNA: TGTGCCTGGAGTGGGGGGGAAGGAGCCTACGAGCAGTACTTC. Its translation is CAWSGGEGAYEQYF. The full variable domain, completed using reference TRBV30 and TRBJ2-7, is SQTIHQWPATLVQPVGSPLSLECTVEGTSNPNLYWYRQAAGRGLQLLFYSVGIGQISSEVPQNLSASRPQDRQFILSSKKLLLSDSGFYLCAWSGGEGAYEQYFGPGTRLTVT.

This chain links TRBV11-2 with TRBJ2-7, with 12 positions matching TRBD1. Germline lookup yields CDR1 SGHAT and CDR2 FQNNGV. V was pared by 3 bases and J by 4 bases, with 10 bases of the junction left unmatched. The CDR3 extends over 17 amino acids. DNA of the CDR3: TGTGCCAGCAGCTTTAGGGGACCGGGACAGGGGGCTTACGAGCAGTACTTC. It specifies CASSFRGPGQGAYEQYF. Full variable domain (outside the CDR3, taken from reference TRBV11-2 and TRBJ2-7): EAGVAQSPRYKIIEKRQSVAFWCNPISGHATLYWYQQILGQGPKLLIQFQNNGVVDDSQLPKDRFSAERLKGVDSTLKIQPAKLEDSAVYLCASSFRGPGQGAYEQYFGPGTRLTVT.

The chain recombines TRBV18 with TRBJ2-1; TRBD2 matches 7 bases. With 2 bases clipped from V and 5 bases from J, the junction kept 3 bases outside the gene matches. Germline CDR1 is KGHSH and CDR2 is LQKENI. This CDR3 region has 14 residues. CDR3 nucleotide sequence: TGTGCCAGCTCACCATCGGCGGGGGACAATGAGCAGTTCTTC. This gives the protein CASSPSAGDNEQFF.

This rearrangement joins TRBV15 to TRBJ1-2; D is perhaps TRBD1 (5 bases). Trimming removed 6 bases from V and 4 bases from J, with 12 bases in between. CDR3 length: 13 amino acids. Per the germline V gene, CDR1 is LNHNV and CDR2 is YYDKDF (reference sequence). The CDR3: CATSRGIPYGYTF. CDR3 sequence (DNA): TGTGCCACCAGTCGGGGGATCCCCTATGGCTACACCTTC.

The CDR3 DNA is TGTGCCAGCAGCCAAGGACAGGGGAACTATGGCTACACCTTC. Amino acids: CASSQGQGNYGYTF. The chain links TRBV6-5 to TRBJ1-2; 9 bases are shared with TRBD1. Trimming at V came to 6 bases and at J to 2 bases, leaving 4 bases not matched to a gene. Germline V gene data show CDR1 as MNHEY and CDR2 as SVGAGI. The CDR3 has 14 amino acids.

The sample holds a few counts of this clone. The same CDR3 can be traced to other DNA sequences in this sample. The genes are TRBV9 and TRBJ1-5; perhaps TRBD1 as D (6 bases). There are 14 residues in the CDR3. Germline V lookup: CDR1 SGDLS, CDR2 YYNGEE. V lost 0 bases and J lost 3, with 7 bases in between. The CDR3 here is CASSVGDTNQPQHF. CDR3 nucleotides: TGTGCCAGCAGCGTAGGGGACACCAATCAGCCCCAGCATTTT.

Here the CDR3 DNA reads TGTGCCAGCAGCCCGGGGGGGGCCCTGAACACTGAAGCTTTCTTT. Translating it yields CASSPGGALNTEAFF. The rearrangement joins TRBV6-1 to TRBJ1-1, with TRBD1 as a possible D gene (6 bases). This CDR3 spans 15 amino acids. Germline CDR1 is MNHNS and CDR2 is SASEGT. V was trimmed by 6 bases and J by 0 bases, leaving 14 bases between them.

This clone was seen a single time. V gene TRBV11-2 combines with J gene TRBJ1-3; D remains unclear. The CDR3 has 15 residues. Deletions cut 4 bases from V and 0 bases from J, with 10 bases between. Germline-derived CDR1 and CDR2 are SGHAT and FQNNGV. CDR3 nucleotides: TGTGCCAGCAGCTCTGACCGGAGCTCTGGAAACACCATATATTTT. The encoded protein is CASSSDRSSGNTIYF.

CDR3 residues: CASSTRQGYNEQFF. The DNA of the CDR3 is TGCGCCAGCAGCACCCGACAGGGGTACAATGAGCAGTTCTTC. The rearrangement uses TRBV5-1 and TRBJ2-1, with TRBD1 matching over 8 bases. With V trimmed by 4 bases and J by 4 bases, 4 bases remained unmatched. CDR3 length equals 14 residues. Germline values: CDR1 SGHRS, CDR2 YFSETQ. The whole variable domain, remainder taken from reference TRBV5-1 and TRBJ2-1, is KAGVTQTPRYLIKTRGQQVTLSCSPISGHRSVSWYQQTPGQGLQFLFEYFSETQRNKGNFPGRFSGRQFSNSRSEMNVSTLELGDSALYLCASSTRQGYNEQFFGPGTRLTVL.

A remark on this clone: The sample carries other DNA sequences with the same CDR3. This sequence joins TRBV5-1 and TRBJ2-2; D is ambiguous. The CDR3 loop spans 13 amino acids. V gave up 4 bases and J gave up 4 bases, with 8 bases separating them. Germline-derived CDR1 and CDR2 are SGHRS and YFSETQ. The CDR3 loop is CASSPDGTGELFF. The CDR3 nucleotides read TGCGCCAGCAGCCCAGACGGCACCGGGGAGCTGTTTTTT. Variable domain in full (rest from reference TRBV5-1 and TRBJ2-2): KAGVTQTPRYLIKTRGQQVTLSCSPISGHRSVSWYQQTPGQGLQFLFEYFSETQRNKGNFPGRFSGRQFSNSRSEMNVSTLELGDSALYLCASSPDGTGELFFGEGSRLTVL.

This chain connects TRBV27 to TRBJ2-7, with unresolved D. Germline loops: CDR1 MNHEY, CDR2 SMNVEV (reference sequence). The V end lost 5 bases, the J end lost 6 bases, and 20 bases lay between the germline ends. The CDR3 loop spans 15 amino acids. CDR3 loop: CASSPPPAERFEQYF. DNA for the CDR3: TGTGCCAGCAGTCCACCTCCCGCCGAGCGATTCGAGCAGTACTTC.

This clone was recorded only once. The chain is built from TRBV5-1 and TRBJ1-3; D is undetermined. Trimming removed 2 bases from V and 4 bases from J, with 16 bases in between. The germline V gene has CDR1 SGHRS and CDR2 YFSETQ. The CDR3 is 16 amino acids. The chain's CDR3 is CASSFSPPQVGNTIYF. In nucleotides, the CDR3 is TGCGCCAGCAGCTTTTCCCCCCCTCAGGTGGGAAACACCATATATTTT.

The chain is built from TRBV7-2 and TRBJ2-3; D unresolved. The CDR3 length is 12 residues. Germline values: CDR1 SGHTA, CDR2 FQGNSA. V was trimmed by 5 bases and J by 4 bases, leaving 7 bases between them. CDR3 sequence (DNA): TGTGCCAGCAGCCCCTACCCAGATACGCAGTATTTT. Protein product: CASSPYPDTQYF. Supplemented by reference TRBV7-2 and TRBJ2-3, the full variable domain reads GAGVSQSPSNKVTEKGKDVELRCDPISGHTALYWYRQSLGQGLEFLIYFQGNSAPDKSGLPSDRFSAERTGGSVSTLTIQRTQQEDSAVYLCASSPYPDTQYFGPGTRLTVL.

V is TRBV30 and J is TRBJ2-5; unclear D gene. CDR1 is GTSNPN and CDR2 is SVGIG in the germline V gene (reference sequence). V lost 2 bases and J lost 1, with 8 bases in between. The CDR3 is 13 amino acids. The CDR3 bases are TGTGCCTGGAGTTTTTGGGTCCAAGAGACCCAGTACTTC. Protein: CAWSFWVQETQYF.

The table lists this clone with a count of one. The rearrangement joins TRBV10-3 to TRBJ1-2; D gene uncertain. The germline gives CDR1 ENHRY, CDR2 SYGVKD. Trimming removed 2 bases from V and 7 bases from J, with 17 bases in between. The CDR3 sequence is 15 residues long. In DNA form, the CDR3 reads TGTGCCATCAGTGAGAAGGACCCCACTGGCGGTGGCTACACCTTC. It encodes CAISEKDPTGGGYTF.

To note about this clone: A read error may explain this, as a much larger clone is one base away. The rearrangement uses TRBV10-2 and TRBJ1-5; D gene unclear. The CDR3 has 14 residues. Germline loops: CDR1 WSHSY, CDR2 SAAADI. The CDR3 sequence is CAISEAAYSEPQHF. The DNA of the CDR3 is TGCGCCATCAGTGAGGCGGCATACAGTGAGCCCCAGCATTTT.

This sequence joins TRBV19 and TRBJ1-5; 9 bases line up with TRBD1. J lost 4 bases, V lost 8 bases, and 6 bases had no gene match. This CDR3 has 14 residues. Germline V gene sequence: CDR1 LNHDA, CDR2 SQIVND (reference sequence). CDR3 amino acids: CASWGGQGNQPQHF. In DNA form, the CDR3 reads TGTGCCAGTTGGGGGGGACAGGGAAATCAGCCCCAGCATTTT.

The chain links TRBV2 to TRBJ1-6; D gene unclear. The CDR3 consists of 15 residues. Germline lookup yields CDR1 SNHLY and CDR2 FYNNEI. The V end lost 4 bases, the J end lost 0 bases, and 7 bases lay between the germline ends. CDR3 loop: CASSVQSSYNSPLHF. The CDR3 DNA reads as TGTGCCAGCAGTGTCCAGAGCTCCTATAATTCACCCCTCCACTTT.

The chain has TRBV5-6 and TRBJ1-4, with 9 nucleotides matching TRBD1. Germline V gene data show CDR1 as SGHDT and CDR2 as YYEEEE. The CDR3 totals 15 residues. Losses at the gene ends were 4 bases for V and 5 bases for J; bases not matched to a gene: 6. CDR3 sequence reads: CASSDTGTGNEKLFF. In DNA form, the CDR3 reads TGTGCCAGCAGCGATACCGGGACAGGGAATGAAAAACTGTTTTTT.

The CDR3 DNA reads TGTGCCAGCAGCCTCAACCGGGACGGGCTAGGGGTCCTGACTTTC. It specifies CASSLNRDGLGVLTF. The J gene is TRBJ2-6, the V gene TRBV7-3; D is possibly TRBD1 or TRBD2 (5 bases each). The CDR3 spans 15 residues. In germline, CDR1 is SGHTA, CDR2 FQGTGA. V lost 5 bases and J 13 bases, leaving 21 bases between the germline ends.

The chain joins TRBV9 to TRBJ1-4; D may be TRBD1 (5 bases). Trimming cost V 7 bases and J 5 bases, with 9 bases left between them. Germline CDR1 SGDLS, CDR2 YYNGEE. The CDR3 covers 12 residues. CDR3 nucleotide sequence: TGTGCCAGCGGGACGGTCAATGAAAAACTGTTTTTT. This translates into CASGTVNEKLFF.

The chain couples TRBV28 to TRBJ2-7; D may be TRBD1 (6 bases). Trimming removed 11 bases from V and 0 bases from J, with 11 bases in between. This CDR3 contains 12 residues. In germline, CDR1 is MDHEN, CDR2 SYDVKM. The CDR3 region is CAARGLSYEQYF. DNA of the CDR3: TGTGCCGCCAGGGGCCTCTCCTACGAGCAGTACTTC. The full variable domain, in which reference TRBV28 and TRBJ2-7 provide the parts outside the CDR3, is DVKVTQSSRYLVKRTGEKVFLECVQDMDHENMFWYRQDPGLGLRLIYFSYDVKMKEKGDIPEGYSVSREKKERFSLILESASTNQTSMYLCAARGLSYEQYFGPGTRLTVT.

The V gene is TRBV29-1, the J gene TRBJ2-3; 11 bases line up with TRBD1. Germline CDR1 SQVTM, CDR2 ANQGSEA. The CDR3 is 15 residues long. The V gene end was trimmed by 4 bases and the J gene end by 1 base; junction bases not matched to a gene: 4. CDR3 in amino acids: CSVGDRGIRTDTQYF. The CDR3 coding sequence is TGCAGCGTTGGGGACAGGGGGATACGCACAGATACGCAGTATTTT.

The chain carries TRBV4-1 and TRBJ1-3, with D perhaps matching TRBD1 (6 bases). V dropped 1 base and J dropped 4 bases, with 20 bases sitting between them. Per the germline V gene, CDR1 is MGHRA and CDR2 is YSYEKL. The CDR3 consists of 18 residues. Written as DNA, the CDR3 is TGCGCCAGCAGCCAAGGAGGGATTAAGCAGGGGAGAGGAAACACCATATATTTT. Translating gives CASSQGGIKQGRGNTIYF.

A note on this clone: This specimen includes other DNA sequences encoding the same CDR3. The genes are TRBV5-1 and TRBJ2-2; the D is unclear. CDR1 and CDR2 from the germline V gene are SGHRS and YFSETQ. With 1 base removed from V and 5 bases from J, the gap between germline ends came to 6 bases. The CDR3 is 13 residues long. Here the CDR3 DNA reads TGCGCCAGCAGCTTGTCAGCTACCGGGGAGCTGTTTTTT. It translates to CASSLSATGELFF.

Of note for this clone: Possible read error: a much larger clone is one base away. The chain employs TRBV11-3 and TRBJ2-2; maybe TRBD2 (5 bases). The CDR3 has 12 amino acids. Germline V gene data show CDR1 as SGHNT and CDR2 as YENEEA. The CDR3 nucleotides read TGTGCCAGCAGCTTAGAAGCCGGGAAGCTGTTTTTT. Amino acid sequence: CASSLEAGKLFF. Based on the CDR3 plus reference TRBV11-3 and TRBJ2-2, the full variable domain is EAGVVQSPRYKIIEKKQPVAFWCNPISGHNTLYWYLQNLGQGPELLIRYENEEAVDDSQLPKDRFSAERLKGVDSTLKIQPAELGDSAVYLCASSLEAGKLFFGEGSRLTVL.

This clone was seen a single time. The chain joins TRBV5-6 to TRBJ1-2, with 9 bases aligning to TRBD1. This CDR3 is built from 15 residues. V lost 4 bases to trimming and J lost 5 bases; unmatched junction nucleotides: 9. Germline CDR1 and CDR2: SGHDT and YYEEEE. The CDR3: CASSLDTGGWYGYTF. The CDR3 coding sequence is TGTGCCAGCAGCCTTGATACAGGGGGCTGGTATGGCTACACCTTC.

This clone has a single count. The chain combines TRBV7-2 with TRBJ2-5; 11 positions match TRBD2. The CDR3 sequence is 16 residues long. After removal of 4 bases from V and 2 bases from J, the junction contained 6 bases not matched to a gene. The germline gives CDR1 SGHTA, CDR2 FQGNSA. In DNA, the CDR3 is TGTGCCAGCAGCTGGTACGGGACTAGCGGACAAGAGACCCAGTACTTC. Protein sequence: CASSWYGTSGQETQYF.

The V gene is TRBV2, the J gene TRBJ2-7, with 8 bases fitting TRBD1. Germline-derived CDR1 and CDR2 are SNHLY and FYNNEI. The CDR3 length is 15 residues. Losses at the gene ends were 8 bases for V and 3 bases for J; bases not matched to a gene: 12. CDR3 coding DNA: TGTGCCAGCGAAAAGGACAGGGTTGAAGTCTACGAGCAGTACTTC. Its translation is CASEKDRVEVYEQYF.

The count of this clone is one. This chain uses TRBV18 with TRBJ1-4; D uncertain. CDR1 is KGHSH, CDR2 LQKENI, per germline. This CDR3 has 13 residues. V lost 5 bases and J lost 6, with 10 bases in between. The CDR3 DNA reads TGTGCCAGCTCATCTGGCCGGGATGAAAAACTGTTTTTT. This codes for CASSSGRDEKLFF. The whole variable domain, remainder taken from reference TRBV18 and TRBJ1-4, is NAGVMQNPRHLVRRRGQEARLRCSPMKGHSHVYWYRQLPEEGLKFMVYLQKENIIDESGMPKERFSAEFPKEGPSILRIQQVVRGDSAAYFCASSSGRDEKLFFGSGTQLSVL.